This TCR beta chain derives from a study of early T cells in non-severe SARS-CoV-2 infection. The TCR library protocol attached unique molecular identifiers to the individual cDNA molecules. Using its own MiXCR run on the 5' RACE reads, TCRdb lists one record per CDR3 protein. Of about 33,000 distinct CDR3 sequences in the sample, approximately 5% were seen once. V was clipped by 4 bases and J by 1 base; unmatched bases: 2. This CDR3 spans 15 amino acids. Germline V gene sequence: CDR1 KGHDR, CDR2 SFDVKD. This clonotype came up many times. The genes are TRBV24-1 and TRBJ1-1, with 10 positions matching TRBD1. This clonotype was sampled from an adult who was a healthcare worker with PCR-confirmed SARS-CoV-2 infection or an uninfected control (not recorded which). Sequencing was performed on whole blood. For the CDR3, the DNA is TGTGCCACCAGTGAGGGACAGGGGACGAACACTGAAGCTTTCTTT. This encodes CATSEGQGTNTEAFF.